This section outlines one T cell receptor (beta chain) sequence together with its context. The record originates from a study of T cells in tuberculosis. Latent tuberculosis screening used tuberculin skin test and IGRA at entry. Per germline, CDR1 MNHEY and CDR2 SMNVEV (reference sequence). V lost 3 bases to trimming and J lost 7 bases, with 7 bases between them. The CDR3 contains 12 residues. Some clones are missing from TCRdb's copy, which holds only in-frame ones; the method was immunoSEQ multiplex PCR. The data contain more than 35,000 clones, around 93% of them seen just once; the ten biggest clones take up around 10%.

Sequenced sample: PBMCs. This receptor was identified in a donor aged 10-29 years with latent tuberculosis or without tuberculosis infection. Some clones in this sample may be carry-over from other donors' samples. V is TRBV27 and J is TRBJ2-1, with a tentative D call TRBD2 (6 bases). The CDR3: CASSFGTNEQFF. The CDR3 DNA sequence: TGTGCCAGCAGTTTTGGGACTAATGAGCAGTTCTTC.